This passage covers 18 T cell receptor beta chains from one sample sequenced in a study of shared clonotypes between healthy human individuals (dated by TCRdb to 2018 to 2021). CD8 naive samples consisted of CD45RO-negative cells that were positively selected for CCR7, yielding a CD45RA+CCR7+ population without TemRA cells. The library was generated by the immunoSEQ multiplex PCR assay. TCRdb carries this immuneACCESS record with in-frame sequences only. Its versions omit some clonotypes, under half of them owing to an unresolved V gene in the studies checked, with the rest unexplained. The sample table shows nearly 2 million clones, and over 85% are seen once. The ten largest make up 1.2% of the sample. The sequenced sample consisted of naive CD8+ T cells sorted from blood. The intended sense of this specimen's cell subset or site label: CD45RA+CCR7+. Source of these receptors: a man aged 18-30 years in good health.

The chain joins TRBV6-1 to TRBJ1-4, with 7 bases matching TRBD1. The CDR3 loop spans 18 amino acids. Germline CDR1 reads MNHNS; CDR2 reads SASEGT. The ends lost 2 bases at V and 0 bases at J; junction bases unmatched: 9. The CDR3 DNA is TGTGCCAGCAGTGAAACCCCCGACAGGGTTGCAACTAATGAAAAACTGTTTTTT. This codes for CASSETPDRVATNEKLFF.

The chain employs TRBV21-1 and TRBJ2-7; TRBD1 reflects the table's D call only, with no check against the DNA. TRBV21-1 constitutes a pseudogene. The CDR3 runs to 15 residues. This chain's CDR3 is CASSKVPGGGYEQYF. The CDR3 coding sequence is TGTGCCAGCAGCAAAGTTCCAGGGGGCGGGTACGAGCAGTACTTC.

This chain connects TRBV12-5 to TRBJ2-7; D tentatively reads TRBD1 or TRBD2 (5 bases each). In germline, CDR1 is LGHNT, CDR2 FRNRAP. This CDR3 is built from 18 residues. V lost 5 bases and J 0 bases, leaving 23 bases between the germline ends. CDR3 in DNA: TGTGCTAGTGGTGATCCTAGGGACCGCGTAGTGAGCTCCTACGAGCAGTACTTC. It specifies CASGDPRDRVVSSYEQYF.

The chain employs TRBV4-1 and TRBJ1-1; D unresolved. This CDR3 is 16 amino acids long. Looked up from germline, CDR1 is MGHRA and CDR2 is YSYEKL. Trimming removed 4 bases at V and 0 bases at J, with 15 bases between. Here the CDR3 DNA reads TGCGCCAGCAGCCTGCAACCGGGTCCTATGAACACTGAAGCTTTCTTT. Encoded protein: CASSLQPGPMNTEAFF.

This clone was seen more than once but under ten times. J is TRBJ2-7 and V is TRBV5-1, with D maybe TRBD2 (6 bases). The germline V and J ends were trimmed by 0 bases and 5 bases, with 12 bases remaining between them. CDR3 length equals 14 residues. Looked up from germline, CDR1 is SGHRS and CDR2 is YFSETQ. CDR3 bases: TGCGCCAGCAGCTTGGTAGGGACTTGGGACGAGCAGTACTTC. Its protein is CASSLVGTWDEQYF. The full variable domain, its missing parts supplied by reference TRBV5-1 and TRBJ2-7, is KAGVTQTPRYLIKTRGQQVTLSCSPISGHRSVSWYQQTPGQGLQFLFEYFSETQRNKGNFPGRFSGRQFSNSRSEMNVSTLELGDSALYLCASSLVGTWDEQYFGPGTRLTVT.

This clone appeared once. V and J are TRBV21-1 and TRBJ1-6; TRBD1 is the table's D call and was not checked against the DNA. TRBV21-1 is annotated as a pseudogene. The CDR3 consists of 15 residues. CDR3 nucleotide sequence: TGTGCCAGCAGCAAAGCCACAGGGTCGGTTTCACCCCTCCACTTT. It translates to CASSKATGSVSPLHF.

V usage is TRBV7-2 and J usage is TRBJ2-7; D possibly corresponds to TRBD2 (6 bases). With 1 base removed from V and 10 bases from J, the gap between germline ends came to 20 bases. Looked up from germline, CDR1 is SGHTA and CDR2 is FQGNSA. The CDR3 is 15 residues long. In DNA form, the CDR3 reads TGTGCCAGCAGCTTAGGCGGTGGGGGGAAGGTATCTCAGTACTTC. It translates to CASSLGGGGKVSQYF.

The rearrangement links TRBV13 to TRBJ2-5, with D perhaps TRBD2 (6 bases). The CDR3 has 16 amino acids. Germline V CDR1 and CDR2: PRHDT, FYEKMQ (reference sequence). V lost 4 bases and J 2 bases, leaving 17 bases between the germline ends. The chain's CDR3 is CASSSRIRGSQETQYF. In DNA form, the CDR3 reads TGTGCCAGCAGCTCACGTATACGGGGGTCACAAGAGACCCAGTACTTC.

V usage is TRBV18 and J usage is TRBJ2-7; a possible D gene is TRBD2 (6 bases). V lost 2 bases and J lost 4, with 9 bases in between. Germline V gene lookup returns CDR1 KGHSH and CDR2 LQKENI. The CDR3 has 13 residues. The CDR3 DNA is TGTGCCAGCTCACCATCGGGAGATTACGAGCAGTACTTC. This gives the protein CASSPSGDYEQYF.

The rearrangement links TRBV13 to TRBJ2-7; the D gene is possibly TRBD1 (6 bases). Germline-derived CDR1 and CDR2 are PRHDT and FYEKMQ (reference sequence). Trimming took 4 bases from V and 0 from J, leaving 13 bases between them. The CDR3 covers 15 residues. The CDR3 protein is CASSSRQEVSYEQYF. The DNA of the CDR3 is TGTGCCAGCAGCTCCAGACAGGAGGTCTCCTACGAGCAGTACTTC.

The gene calls are TRBV27 and TRBJ2-3; 9 positions match TRBD2. Germline assignment: CDR1 MNHEY and CDR2 SMNVEV (reference sequence). This CDR3 has 11 residues. Losses at the gene ends were 11 bases for V and 4 bases for J; bases not matched to a gene: 1. The CDR3 loop reads CAAGGPDTQYF. Here the CDR3 DNA reads TGTGCCGCGGGGGGGCCAGATACGCAGTATTTT.

J is TRBJ2-3 and V is TRBV4-1; 10 nucleotides agree with TRBD1. V gave up 6 bases and J gave up 3 bases; unmatched junction bases: 6. Germline lookup yields CDR1 MGHRA and CDR2 YSYEKL. The CDR3 sequence is 15 residues long. The CDR3 protein is CASRDRGGGTDTQYF. The CDR3 nucleotides read TGCGCCAGCAGGGACAGGGGGGGAGGAACAGATACGCAGTATTTT.

The rearrangement joins TRBV4-1 to TRBJ2-7; D is undetermined. V was clipped by 3 bases and J by 2 bases, with 20 bases between them. The germline gives CDR1 MGHRA, CDR2 YSYEKL. The CDR3 consists of 17 residues. The CDR3 here is CASSHPRGSTEAYEQYF. CDR3 DNA sequence: TGCGCCAGCAGCCATCCGAGAGGCAGCACAGAAGCCTACGAGCAGTACTTC.

This chain links TRBV7-9 with TRBJ2-5; a possible D gene is TRBD1 (6 bases). Germline CDR1 is SEHNR and CDR2 is FQNEAQ (reference sequence). The germline V and J ends were trimmed by 2 bases and 3 bases, with 13 bases remaining between them. CDR3 length equals 15 residues. The CDR3 DNA reads TGTGCCAGCAGCTTATATGTCGGGACAAAAGAGACCCAGTACTTC. Its translation is CASSLYVGTKETQYF.

This chain connects TRBV28 to TRBJ2-1; TRBD2 might be the D (5 bases). V was trimmed by 7 bases and J by 0 bases, leaving 16 bases between them. CDR1 is MDHEN and CDR2 is SYDVKM in the germline V gene. This CDR3 has 16 amino acids. The CDR3 here is CASTTDMGSSYNEQFF. The CDR3 DNA reads as TGTGCCAGCACTACCGACATGGGGAGCTCCTACAATGAGCAGTTCTTC.

This clone was seen a single time. V usage is TRBV7-9 and J usage is TRBJ2-1, with TRBD2 as a possible D gene (6 bases). Looked up from germline, CDR1 is SEHNR and CDR2 is FQNEAQ (reference sequence). This CDR3 has 16 amino acids. Trimming left V 5 bases short and J 3 bases short, with 17 bases between. The CDR3 DNA follows: TGTGCCAGCAGCCAATCGGTAGGGGAGGACTACAATGAGCAGTTCTTC. Protein product: CASSQSVGEDYNEQFF. Variable domain in full (rest from reference TRBV7-9 and TRBJ2-1): DTGVSQNPRHKITKRGQNVTFRCDPISEHNRLYWYRQTLGQGPEFLTYFQNEAQLEKSRLLSDRFSAERPKGSFSTLEIQRTEQGDSAMYLCASSQSVGEDYNEQFFGPGTRLTVL.

The rearrangement links TRBV10-1 to TRBJ2-1; D may match TRBD1 or TRBD2 (5 bases each). V was shortened by 2 bases and J by 0 bases, with 11 bases between the two germline ends. Germline CDR1 WNHNN, CDR2 SYGVQD (reference sequence). This CDR3 has 16 amino acids. The CDR3 DNA reads TGCGCCAGCAGTGAGGGGGGTAGATACTCCTACAATGAGCAGTTCTTC. Its protein product is CASSEGGRYSYNEQFF.

The V call is TRBV2, the J call TRBJ1-1; TRBD1 is a possible D gene (5 bases). The CDR3 loop spans 14 amino acids. Germline V CDR1 and CDR2: SNHLY, FYNNEI. Trimming shortened V by 3 bases and J by 2 bases, and 10 bases separated the two germline ends. The CDR3 protein is CASSDETGNTEAFF. CDR3 nucleotides: TGTGCCAGCAGTGACGAAACAGGTAACACTGAAGCTTTCTTT.